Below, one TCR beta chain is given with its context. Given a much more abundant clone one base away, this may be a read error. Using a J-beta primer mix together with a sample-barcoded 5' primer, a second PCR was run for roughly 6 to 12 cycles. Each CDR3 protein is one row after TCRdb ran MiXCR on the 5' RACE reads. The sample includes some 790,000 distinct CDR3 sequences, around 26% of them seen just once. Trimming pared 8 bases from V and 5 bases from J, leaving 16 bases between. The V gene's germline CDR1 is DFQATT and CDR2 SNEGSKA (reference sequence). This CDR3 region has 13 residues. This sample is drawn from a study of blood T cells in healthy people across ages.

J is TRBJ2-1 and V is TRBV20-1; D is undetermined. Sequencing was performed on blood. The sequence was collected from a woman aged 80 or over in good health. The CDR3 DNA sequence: TGCAGTATGAGATCGGGCGTCGACAATGAGCAGTTCTTC. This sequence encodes CSMRSGVDNEQFF.